This TCR beta chain was sequenced in a study of metastatic and nonmetastatic thyroid tumors. Regarding the study as a whole: It was reportedly found that TCR beta diversity was significantly higher in malignant thyroid tumors than in benign nodules, a difference seen in both blood and tumor samples.

Methods used by the authors: The study took CDR3 differences across clinicopathological groups and made a distant-metastasis classifier for papillary thyroid cancer from them. TCRdb re-called the PCR reads with MiXCR. The V and J calls and clone size are TCRdb's, not the authors'. The sample lists tens of thousands of clones; about 32% were seen once. There are 13 residues in the CDR3. Germline CDR1 and CDR2: LGHDT and YNNKEL (reference sequence). V gave up 2 bases and J gave up 8 bases, with 12 bases separating them. None of the patients had undergone any treatment ahead of thyroid surgery. Of note for this clone: Its matching antigen is unknown.

What was sequenced was blood. V and J are TRBV3-1 and TRBJ1-2; D gene unclear. This TCR was sampled from a female donor with papillary thyroid cancer or a benign thyroid nodule (not recorded which). Some clones in this sample may be carry-over from other donors' samples. This CDR3 reads CASSQLAAGGYTF. The CDR3 coding sequence is TGTGCCAGCAGCCAACTTGCCGCTGGCGGCTACACCTTC.